The source of this T cell receptor beta chain is a study of monozygotic twins with inflammatory bowel disease. On this clonotype: Its antigen is not known.

UMIs containing a 6-nucleotide sample barcode were added via template switching. TCRdb reprocessed the 5' RACE reads, keeping one entry per CDR3 protein, no DNA. The sample features approximately 400,000 distinct CDR3 sequences, with 2.4% in its top ten. This CDR3 contains 16 residues. Germline CDR1 is DFQATT and CDR2 is SNEGSKA (reference sequence). Points from the study as a whole: Backing was not found for a single strong signal or clonotype associated with IBD. Different subtypes (of T cells) could not be told apart from one another.

Investigators extracted total RNA from whole blood and did not sort T cells. Sequenced input: blood. The clonotype originates from a human donor with ulcerative colitis or Crohn's disease, or a healthy co-twin of an affected twin (not recorded which). V usage is TRBV20-1 and J usage is TRBJ2-5; absent DNA, TCRdb's TRBD2 call cannot be checked. The CDR3 sequence is CSASWVAGGLGETQYF.